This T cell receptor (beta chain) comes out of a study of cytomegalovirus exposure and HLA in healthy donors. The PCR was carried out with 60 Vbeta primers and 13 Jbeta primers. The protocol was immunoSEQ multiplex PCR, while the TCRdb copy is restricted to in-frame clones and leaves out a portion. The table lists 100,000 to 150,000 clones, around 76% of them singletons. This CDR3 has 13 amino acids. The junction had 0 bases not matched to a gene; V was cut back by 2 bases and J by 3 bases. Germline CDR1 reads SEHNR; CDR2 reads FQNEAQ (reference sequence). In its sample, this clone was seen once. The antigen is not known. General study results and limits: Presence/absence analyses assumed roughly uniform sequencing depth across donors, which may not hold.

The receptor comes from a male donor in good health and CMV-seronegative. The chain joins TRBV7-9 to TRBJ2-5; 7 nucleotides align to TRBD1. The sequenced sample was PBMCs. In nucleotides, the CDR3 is TGTGCCAGCAGCTTACAGGGGGAAGAGACCCAGTACTTC. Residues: CASSLQGEETQYF.